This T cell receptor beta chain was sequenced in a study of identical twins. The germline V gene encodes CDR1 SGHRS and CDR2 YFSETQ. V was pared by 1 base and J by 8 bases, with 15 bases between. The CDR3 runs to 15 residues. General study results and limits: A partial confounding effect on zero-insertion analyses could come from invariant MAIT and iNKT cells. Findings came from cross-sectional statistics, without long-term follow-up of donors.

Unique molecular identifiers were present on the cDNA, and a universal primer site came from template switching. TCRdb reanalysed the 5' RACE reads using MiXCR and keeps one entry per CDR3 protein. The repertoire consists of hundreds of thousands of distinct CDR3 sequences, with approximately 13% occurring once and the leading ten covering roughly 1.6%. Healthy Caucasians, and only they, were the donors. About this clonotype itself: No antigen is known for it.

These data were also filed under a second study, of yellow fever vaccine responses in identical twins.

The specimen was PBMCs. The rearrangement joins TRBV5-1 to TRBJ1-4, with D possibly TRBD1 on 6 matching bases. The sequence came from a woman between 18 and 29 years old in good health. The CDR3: CASSLNGGRAEKLFF. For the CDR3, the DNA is TGCGCCAGCAGCTTGAATGGGGGGCGCGCGGAAAAACTGTTTTTT.